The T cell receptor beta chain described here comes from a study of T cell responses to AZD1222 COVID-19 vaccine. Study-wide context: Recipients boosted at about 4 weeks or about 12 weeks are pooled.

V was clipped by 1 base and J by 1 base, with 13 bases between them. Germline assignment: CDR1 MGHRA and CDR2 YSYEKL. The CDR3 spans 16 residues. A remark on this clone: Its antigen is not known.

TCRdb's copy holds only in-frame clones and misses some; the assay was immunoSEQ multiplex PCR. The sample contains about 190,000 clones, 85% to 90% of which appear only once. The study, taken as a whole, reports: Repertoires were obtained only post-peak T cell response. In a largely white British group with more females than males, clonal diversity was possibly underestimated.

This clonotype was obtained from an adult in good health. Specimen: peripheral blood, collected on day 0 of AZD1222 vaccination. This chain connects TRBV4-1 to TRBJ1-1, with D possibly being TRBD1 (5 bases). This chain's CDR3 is CASSQGGEGPNTEAFF. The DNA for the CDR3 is TGCGCCAGCAGCCAAGGTGGGGAGGGGCCGAACACTGAAGCTTTCTTT.